The 6 T cell receptor beta chains presented below share a single source sample, sequenced in a study of T cells in Graves' hyperthyroidism and ophthalmopathy. Amplified TCR beta CDR3 regions came from RNA transcripts. The HTBI primer set was used in a first-round RT-PCR of the TCR CDR3. MiXCR, run by TCRdb on the multiplex PCR reads, gives a single entry per CDR3 protein. Among 250,000 to 350,000 distinct CDR3 sequences listed, 16% were seen once. The material sequenced was blood. These receptors all stem from a man in his thirties or forties with Graves' hyperthyroidism.

The table lists this clonotype with many counts. This chain joins TRBV4-1 and TRBJ2-1, with 7 positions matching TRBD1. V shed 4 bases and J 2 bases; nucleotides not matched to a gene: 5. The CDR3 totals 15 residues. The germline V gene has CDR1 MGHRA and CDR2 YSYEKL. The CDR3 DNA reads TGCGCCAGCAGCCGGGACAGCCAGGCCTACAATGAGCAGTTCTTC. This gives the protein CASSRDSQAYNEQFF.

The table lists this clonotype with many counts. This chain uses TRBV11-2 with TRBJ2-2; tentative D call: TRBD2 (6 bases). Germline CDR1 and CDR2: SGHAT and FQNNGV. V shed 0 bases and J shed 7 bases, with 6 bases lying between them. The CDR3 has 13 residues. The CDR3 here is CASSLEGGGELFF. In DNA, the CDR3 is TGTGCCAGCAGCTTAGAGGGGGGCGGGGAGCTGTTTTTT.

Many counts were recorded for this clonotype. The V gene is TRBV7-9, the J gene TRBJ2-1, with 7 bases matching TRBD2. Per the germline V gene, CDR1 is SEHNR and CDR2 is FQNEAQ (reference sequence). The CDR3 length is 14 residues. V lost 4 bases and J lost 5; bases outside the gene matches: 5. CDR3 loop: CASSSVGRNNEQFF. CDR3 nucleotide sequence: TGTGCCAGCAGCTCCGTCGGGAGGAACAATGAGCAGTTCTTC.

Ten or more counts support this clonotype. The V and J genes are TRBV12-3 or TRBV12-4 and TRBJ2-7; D is tentatively TRBD1 or TRBD2 (5 bases each). Trimming took 6 bases from V and 8 from J, leaving 23 bases between them. The CDR3 loop spans 15 amino acids. CDR3 sequence: CASSRDGVSWNQQYF. CDR3 DNA: TGTGCCAGCAGCCGGGACGGCGTTAGCTGGAATCAGCAGTACTTC.

This clonotype was observed many times. V usage is TRBV14 and J usage is TRBJ2-7; 7 positions agree with TRBD1. Trimming took 3 bases from V and 3 from J; bases not matched to a gene: 5. Germline V gene data show CDR1 as SGHDN and CDR2 as FVKESK. CDR3 size: 14 residues. For the CDR3, the DNA is TGTGCCAGCAGCCACCGGGACAGATACTACGAGCAGTACTTC. Translated, it gives CASSHRDRYYEQYF.

This clonotype was seen a handful of times. Here the CDR3 reads CASSLWGNMNTEAFF. The CDR3 coding sequence is TGCGCCAGCAGCTTGTGGGGTAACATGAACACTGAAGCTTTCTTT. The V gene is TRBV5-1, the J gene TRBJ1-1; D unresolved. The CDR3 covers 15 residues. Germline V CDR1 and CDR2: SGHRS, YFSETQ. Trimming removed 1 base at V and 0 bases at J, with 10 bases between.